The clone carrying this T cell receptor beta chain was seen a handful of times. Treatment noted: oral pan-JAK inhibitor, 5-10 mg twice daily. Germline CDR1 reads MGHRA; CDR2 reads YSYEKL. V lost 0 bases and J lost 2, with 4 bases in between. The CDR3 length is 13 residues. The data belong to a study of CD8+ T cells in alopecia areata. TCR sequencing used cDNA made by reverse transcription of extracted RNA. Assay used: immunoSEQ multiplex PCR; TCRdb lists only in-frame clones, some missing. The sample includes some 130,000 clones, around half of them seen just once. The source of this sequence is a human donor with alopecia areata. Specimen: CD8+ T cells sorted from blood, collected at week 4, from a patient treated with tofacitinib. The V and J genes are TRBV4-1 and TRBJ1-2; unclear D gene. CDR3 bases: TGCGCCAGCAGCCAAGATGGCAACTATGGCTACACCTTC. Protein product: CASSQDGNYGYTF.